The 24 T cell receptor beta chains below all came from one sample that was sequenced in a study of cytomegalovirus exposure and HLA in healthy donors. The PCR was carried out with 60 Vbeta primers and 13 Jbeta primers. Repertoires were generated with immunoSEQ multiplex PCR, while TCRdb's copy carries only in-frame clones and drops some. The sample lists 160,000 or so clones, roughly 80% occurring once. Sequences were obtained from PBMCs. The receptors shown here come from a man in his forties or fifties in good health and CMV-seropositive.

The rearrangement links TRBV7-8 to TRBJ2-2, with a tentative D call TRBD2 (7 bases). This CDR3 spans 16 amino acids. Germline assignment: CDR1 SGHVS and CDR2 FQNEAQ. The germline V and J ends were trimmed by 5 bases and 3 bases, with 16 bases remaining between them. CDR3 sequence (DNA): TGTGCCAGCAGCAAATTACGGGGGGCCGACACCGGGGAGCTGTTTTTT. This gives the protein CASSKLRGADTGELFF.

The V and J genes are TRBV11-1 and TRBJ2-3; a possible D gene is TRBD1 (6 bases). Trimming stripped 5 bases from V and 10 bases from J, with 19 bases between. The CDR3 is made up of 14 amino acids. From germline, CDR1 is SGHAT and CDR2 FQDESV (reference sequence). CDR3 residues: CASSLLTGGSPQYF. The CDR3 DNA is TGTGCCAGCAGCCTGCTGACAGGCGGAAGTCCGCAGTATTTT.

This sequence joins TRBV5-1 and TRBJ2-7, with 10 bases fitting TRBD1. Germline V gene lookup returns CDR1 SGHRS and CDR2 YFSETQ. V lost 4 bases to trimming and J lost 7 bases; unmatched junction nucleotides: 8. The CDR3 is made up of 14 amino acids. The CDR3 region has the DNA TGCGCCAGCAGCAGGGGGACAGGGGCTAGAGAGCAGTACTTC. Its protein is CASSRGTGAREQYF. The full variable domain, rest sourced from reference TRBV5-1 and TRBJ2-7, is KAGVTQTPRYLIKTRGQQVTLSCSPISGHRSVSWYQQTPGQGLQFLFEYFSETQRNKGNFPGRFSGRQFSNSRSEMNVSTLELGDSALYLCASSRGTGAREQYFGPGTRLTVT.

V gene TRBV15 combines with J gene TRBJ2-3, with D possibly TRBD2 on 6 matching bases. Germline-derived CDR1 and CDR2 are LNHNV and YYDKDF (reference sequence). The CDR3 totals 17 residues. V was cut by 2 bases and J by 1 base, with 16 bases left in between. The CDR3 DNA reads TGTGCCACCAGCAGACCGGGCGGGGCTAGGGGCACAGATACGCAGTATTTT. This translates into CATSRPGGARGTDTQYF.

The J gene is TRBJ1-2, the V gene TRBV6-1, with D possibly matching TRBD1 (5 bases). CDR3 size: 14 residues. Trimming cost V 3 bases and J 2 bases, with 10 bases left between them. CDR1 and CDR2 from the germline V gene are MNHNS and SASEGT. The CDR3 coding sequence is TGTGCCAGCAGTGAGGCAGGGCGGAACTATGGCTACACCTTC. This sequence encodes CASSEAGRNYGYTF.

The V call is TRBV7-9, the J call TRBJ1-4; TRBD1 agrees at 7 bases. Unmatched junction bases numbered 9, after V lost 6 bases and J lost 8 bases. In germline, CDR1 is SEHNR, CDR2 FQNEAQ (reference sequence). The CDR3 covers 14 residues. The CDR3 DNA sequence: TGTGCCAGCAGTTACGGGACAGCCTCAGAAAAACTGTTTTTT. Amino acids: CASSYGTASEKLFF. The full variable domain, completed using reference TRBV7-9 and TRBJ1-4, is DTGVSQNPRHKITKRGQNVTFRCDPISEHNRLYWYRQTLGQGPEFLTYFQNEAQLEKSRLLSDRFSAERPKGSFSTLEIQRTEQGDSAMYLCASSYGTASEKLFFGSGTQLSVL.

The chain has TRBV30 and TRBJ1-1, with D tentatively TRBD1 (5 bases). V dropped 0 bases and J dropped 5 bases, with 22 bases sitting between them. CDR3 size: 17 residues. CDR1 and CDR2 from the germline V gene are GTSNPN and SVGIG (reference sequence). CDR3 protein: CAWSVGPVDSGVTEAFF. The DNA of the CDR3 is TGTGCCTGGAGTGTAGGACCGGTTGACTCGGGGGTGACTGAAGCTTTCTTT.

The table lists this clone with a count of one. The V and J genes are TRBV7-2 and TRBJ2-5; D is perhaps TRBD2 (5 bases). The ends were cut back, 5 bases at V and 0 bases at J, with 10 bases in the middle. The CDR3 length is 14 residues. The germline gives CDR1 SGHTA, CDR2 FQGNSA. Here the CDR3 reads CASSPRAYQETQYF. The CDR3 region has the DNA TGTGCCAGCAGCCCGCGGGCGTACCAAGAGACCCAGTACTTC.

The chain links TRBV28 to TRBJ1-4, with 9 nucleotides matching TRBD1. This CDR3 has 19 residues. From germline, CDR1 is MDHEN and CDR2 SYDVKM. The J segment lost 8 bases and the V segment lost 3 bases, leaving 19 bases of the junction unmatched. The CDR3 bases are TGTGCCAGCAGTTTCCACCCTACGGCGGGACAGGGCCAGGGGGAAAAACTGTTTTTT. It yields the protein CASSFHPTAGQGQGEKLFF.

This clone was detected a few times. This sequence joins TRBV11-3 and TRBJ2-3; no clear D. The V gene lost 2 bases and the J gene lost 0 bases, with 9 bases spanning the gap. This CDR3 has 15 residues. Germline lookup yields CDR1 SGHNT and CDR2 YENEEA. CDR3 bases: TGTGCCAGCAGCTTAAGTGTCGGTAGCACAGATACGCAGTATTTT. Its protein is CASSLSVGSTDTQYF. Looking up the rest from reference TRBV11-3 and TRBJ2-3 gives the full variable domain: EAGVVQSPRYKIIEKKQPVAFWCNPISGHNTLYWYLQNLGQGPELLIRYENEEAVDDSQLPKDRFSAERLKGVDSTLKIQPAELGDSAVYLCASSLSVGSTDTQYFGPGTRLTVL.

This clone has more than one count but fewer than ten. The rearrangement links TRBV5-1 to TRBJ1-5; D remains unclear. The CDR3 has 13 amino acids. The V end was cut by 0 bases, the J end by 4 bases, with 5 bases between. Germline V gene sequence: CDR1 SGHRS, CDR2 YFSETQ. The CDR3 DNA follows: TGCGCCAGCAGCTTGGACAGTAATCAGCCCCAGCATTTT. This translates into CASSLDSNQPQHF.

This chain uses TRBV14 with TRBJ2-5; D is possibly TRBD2 (6 bases). Trimming took off 5 bases at V and 4 bases at J, with 14 bases between the two ends. The CDR3 has 14 amino acids. CDR1 is SGHDN and CDR2 is FVKESK in the germline V gene. The CDR3 protein is CASSSLLGGETQYF. DNA for the CDR3: TGTGCCAGCAGCTCTTTACTGGGGGGAGAGACCCAGTACTTC.

The chain uses TRBV7-3 and TRBJ2-5; TRBD2 might be the D (5 bases). Germline values: CDR1 SGHTA, CDR2 FQGTGA. There are 13 residues in the CDR3. Trimming took off 5 bases at V and 5 bases at J, with 12 bases between the two ends. The chain's CDR3 is CASSPAGVETQYF. As DNA, the CDR3 is TGTGCCAGCAGCCCGGCGGGCGTGGAGACCCAGTACTTC.

The chain uses TRBV6-6 and TRBJ2-7; D gene unclear. This CDR3 has 14 residues. Germline V gene sequence: CDR1 MNHNY, CDR2 SVGAGI (reference sequence). Trimming stripped 0 bases from V and 1 base from J, with 7 bases between. CDR3 DNA sequence: TGTGCCAGCAGTTACTCGGGCCAGTCCTACGAGCAGTACTTC. This gives the protein CASSYSGQSYEQYF.

In its sample, this clone was seen a few times. The chain employs TRBV2 and TRBJ2-3, with 8 bases lining up with TRBD2. Germline lookup yields CDR1 SNHLY and CDR2 FYNNEI. The CDR3 loop spans 12 amino acids. CDR3 coding DNA: TGTGCAGCGGGAGTCCTCACAGATACGCAGTATTTT. Protein: CAAGVLTDTQYF.

CDR3 bases: TGTGCCTGGAGAGGACTAACCGCCCGTGAGCAGTTCTTC. Its protein product is CAWRGLTAREQFF. The chain links TRBV30 to TRBJ2-1, with D possibly being TRBD2 (6 bases). V shed 3 bases and J shed 9 bases, with 15 bases lying between them. The CDR3 has 13 residues. Germline V lookup: CDR1 GTSNPN, CDR2 SVGIG (reference sequence).

This chain links TRBV29-1 with TRBJ2-3, with 11 nucleotides matching TRBD2. V shed 7 bases and J 2 bases; nucleotides not matched to a gene: 8. The CDR3 is made up of 15 amino acids. In germline, CDR1 is SQVTM, CDR2 ANQGSEA. This CDR3 is CSGGLAGGVTDTQYF. DNA of the CDR3: TGCAGCGGTGGCTTAGCGGGAGGGGTCACAGATACGCAGTATTTT.

The rearrangement joins TRBV6-5 to TRBJ1-2; tentatively, D is TRBD1 (5 bases). Looked up from germline, CDR1 is MNHEY and CDR2 is SVGAGI. Trimming took off 2 bases at V and 7 bases at J, with 11 bases between the two ends. The CDR3 has 13 residues. CDR3 in amino acids: CASSYVGQGGYTF. CDR3 bases: TGTGCCAGCAGTTACGTGGGGCAAGGTGGCTACACCTTC.

V and J are TRBV6-1 and TRBJ2-1, with 8 nucleotides matching TRBD2. The germline gives CDR1 MNHNS, CDR2 SASEGT. The CDR3 loop spans 15 amino acids. V shed 0 bases, J shed 6 bases, and the junction held 4 bases outside the gene matches. CDR3: CASSEAGGAVNEQFF. For the CDR3, the DNA is TGTGCCAGCAGTGAAGCCGGGGGGGCGGTCAATGAGCAGTTCTTC.

This clone came up once. V and J are TRBV4-3 and TRBJ2-7; TRBD2 matches 10 bases. Unmatched junction bases numbered 15, after V lost 3 bases and J lost 7 bases. CDR1 and CDR2 from the germline V gene are LGHNA and YSLEER. The length of the CDR3 is 17 residues. CDR3 nucleotides: TGCGCCAGCAGCCACCGACTAGCGGGTGCTAACGAGGGGGAGCAGTACTTC. This gives the protein CASSHRLAGANEGEQYF.

The genes are TRBV2 and TRBJ2-7; TRBD1 agrees at 11 bases. Germline CDR1 is SNHLY and CDR2 is FYNNEI. There are 15 residues in the CDR3. The ends lost 4 bases at V and 6 bases at J; junction bases unmatched: 8. This CDR3 is CASSASGQGGREQYF. CDR3 nucleotide sequence: TGTGCCAGCAGTGCTTCGGGACAGGGGGGACGCGAGCAGTACTTC.

V usage is TRBV5-4 and J usage is TRBJ1-1; 9 nucleotides line up with TRBD1. CDR1 and CDR2 (germline): SGHNT, YYREEE (reference sequence). V gave up 5 bases and J gave up 1 base; unmatched junction bases: 6. The length of the CDR3 is 15 residues. CDR3 sequence: CASRWDRVPNTEAFF. Written as DNA, the CDR3 is TGTGCCAGCAGGTGGGACAGGGTCCCGAACACTGAAGCTTTCTTT.

The gene calls are TRBV13 and TRBJ1-3; TRBD1 aligns across 9 bases. J lost 5 bases, V lost 5 bases, and 4 bases had no gene match. Per germline, CDR1 PRHDT and CDR2 FYEKMQ (reference sequence). The CDR3 is made up of 14 amino acids. The CDR3: CASSIGQGRNTIYF. The CDR3 coding sequence is TGTGCCAGCAGCATCGGACAGGGGAGAAACACCATATATTTT.

The rearrangement uses TRBV10-3 and TRBJ1-2; 9 nucleotides line up with TRBD1. The CDR3 length is 12 residues. With 6 bases clipped from V and 8 bases from J, the junction kept 4 bases outside the gene matches. Germline V gene sequence: CDR1 ENHRY, CDR2 SYGVKD. Here the CDR3 DNA reads TGTGCCATCAGGGACAGGGGAAGCGGCTACACCTTC. This translates into CAIRDRGSGYTF.